The 13 T cell receptor beta chains presented below share a single source sample, sequenced in a study of response to subunit inactivated influenza vaccine. TCRdb ran MiXCR on the RT-PCR reads and lists one entry per CDR3 protein. The table shows under 550,000 distinct CDR3 sequences, with roughly 8.2% occurring only once. The sample was PBMCs from blood, taken approximately 25 months after vaccination. The receptors shown here come from a man between 45 and 75 years old who received an inactivated influenza vaccine.

This clonotype was seen many times. V and J are TRBV7-2 and TRBJ1-1; D perhaps matches TRBD1 (6 bases). Deletions cut 8 bases from V and 4 bases from J, with 14 bases between. Germline V gene lookup returns CDR1 SGHTA and CDR2 FQGNSA. The CDR3 runs to 13 residues. This CDR3 is CASGWGASTEAFF. The DNA of the CDR3 is TGTGCCAGCGGATGGGGGGCGAGCACTGAAGCTTTCTTT.

This clonotype was counted between two and nine times. The V gene is TRBV5-5, the J gene TRBJ1-2; TRBD1 might be the D (6 bases). The V gene lost 3 bases and the J gene lost 6 bases, with 15 bases spanning the gap. Germline loops: CDR1 SGHKS, CDR2 YYEKEE (reference sequence). The CDR3 is made up of 14 amino acids. The CDR3 here is CASSSGGTFDGYTF. The CDR3 DNA sequence: TGTGCCAGCAGCTCGGGAGGGACATTTGATGGCTACACCTTC. The entire variable domain, with the rest obtained from reference TRBV5-5 and TRBJ1-2, is as follows: DAGVTQSPTHLIKTRGQQVTLRCSPISGHKSVSWYQQVLGQGPQFIFQYYEKEERGRGNFPDRFSARQFPNYSSELNVNALLLGDSALYLCASSSGGTFDGYTFGSGTRLTVV.

The V and J genes are TRBV11-2 and TRBJ2-6; maybe TRBD1 (7 bases). V dropped 3 bases and J dropped 0 bases, with 15 bases sitting between them. This CDR3 region has 18 residues. Germline V CDR1 and CDR2: SGHAT, FQNNGV. The CDR3 DNA sequence: TGTGCCAGCAGCTTTCGCCAGGGGGGTCTCTCTGGGGCCAACGTCCTGACTTTC. Translated: CASSFRQGGLSGANVLTF.

The genes are TRBV12-3 or TRBV12-4 and TRBJ2-2; D not certain. This CDR3 contains 14 residues. Deletions cut 3 bases from V and 6 bases from J, with 11 bases between. This chain's CDR3 is CASSLSIRAGELFF. The DNA for the CDR3 is TGTGCCAGCAGTTTGAGCATTCGGGCCGGGGAGCTGTTTTTT.

In its sample, this clonotype was seen a few times. This sequence joins TRBV20-1 and TRBJ1-1, with D unclear. The ends were cut back, 0 bases at V and 0 bases at J, with 11 bases in the middle. The CDR3 runs to 15 residues. In germline, CDR1 is DFQATT, CDR2 SNEGSKA (reference sequence). The CDR3 nucleotides are TGCAGTGCTAGAGATCCCACGGATATGAACACTGAAGCTTTCTTT. Translated, it gives CSARDPTDMNTEAFF.

This clonotype was found a few times. The chain joins TRBV4-3 to TRBJ2-1; D is undetermined. This CDR3 contains 17 residues. V was trimmed by 3 bases and J by 0 bases, leaving 15 bases between them. The germline CDR1 and CDR2 sequences are LGHNA and YSLEER. Written as DNA, the CDR3 is TGCGCCAGCAGCCAGGAAATTAGAGCTTACTCCTACAATGAGCAGTTCTTC. Protein sequence: CASSQEIRAYSYNEQFF.

CDR3 bases: TGTGCCAGCAGTTACCCCTCCGGGGGGATAAGGTACAATGAGCAGTTCTTC. Protein sequence: CASSYPSGGIRYNEQFF. This chain connects TRBV6-2 or TRBV6-3 to TRBJ2-1; 7 nucleotides line up with TRBD2. With V trimmed by 2 bases and J by 4 bases, 11 bases remained unmatched. Germline V gene lookup returns CDR1 MNHEY and CDR2 SVGEGT. This CDR3 region has 17 residues.

V gene TRBV20-1 combines with J gene TRBJ2-5; 13 bases are shared with TRBD2. CDR1 DFQATT and CDR2 SNEGSKA come from the germline V gene (reference sequence). CDR3 length: 14 amino acids. V was pared by 6 bases and J by 5 bases, with 6 bases of the junction left unmatched. The CDR3 DNA sequence: TGCAGTGCGGTCGGGACTAGCGGGATGGAGACCCAGTACTTC. The encoded protein is CSAVGTSGMETQYF.

There are many counts of this clonotype. The genes are TRBV20-1 and TRBJ2-7; D unclear. Trimming shortened V by 6 bases and J by 6 bases, and 9 bases separated the two germline ends. The length of the CDR3 is 10 residues. Germline V gene data show CDR1 as DFQATT and CDR2 as SNEGSKA (reference sequence). This CDR3 reads CSAKQAEQYF. Here the CDR3 DNA reads TGCAGTGCAAAACAAGCCGAGCAGTACTTC.

This clonotype was detected many times. This chain links TRBV20-1 with TRBJ1-1; tentative D call: TRBD1 (5 bases). Trimming removed 5 bases at V and 4 bases at J, with 20 bases between. Germline V lookup: CDR1 DFQATT, CDR2 SNEGSKA (reference sequence). The CDR3 loop spans 15 amino acids. This CDR3 reads CSAQPDPGLTTEAFF. DNA for the CDR3: TGCAGTGCTCAACCTGACCCGGGACTCACCACTGAAGCTTTCTTT.

V usage is TRBV7-8 and J usage is TRBJ1-4; D not resolved. Trimming took off 5 bases at V and 8 bases at J, with 12 bases between the two ends. Germline V gives CDR1 SGHVS, CDR2 FQNEAQ. This CDR3 contains 13 residues. Here the CDR3 DNA reads TGTGCCAGCAGCGCCCAAACGCGGGAAAAACTGTTTTTT. Its protein is CASSAQTREKLFF.

The gene calls are TRBV5-6 and TRBJ1-1, with a weak D call TRBD1 (6 bases). The CDR3 is made up of 14 amino acids. Trimming stripped 7 bases from V and 7 bases from J, with 20 bases between. The germline V gene has CDR1 SGHDT and CDR2 YYEEEE. The CDR3 DNA reads TGTGCCAGCGGTAAACAGGGACTCCGGGATGAAGCTTTCTTT. As protein: CASGKQGLRDEAFF.

The V call is TRBV5-1, the J call TRBJ2-6; 7 bases align to TRBD2. This CDR3 is built from 16 residues. Germline CDR1 SGHRS, CDR2 YFSETQ. Trimming removed 0 bases from V and 4 bases from J; junction bases left unmatched: 4. The CDR3 DNA sequence: TGCGCCAGCAGCTTGGAAGCGGGGTACGGGGCCAACGTCCTGACTTTC. It translates to CASSLEAGYGANVLTF. The full variable domain, in which reference TRBV5-1 and TRBJ2-6 provide the parts outside the CDR3, is KAGVTQTPRYLIKTRGQQVTLSCSPISGHRSVSWYQQTPGQGLQFLFEYFSETQRNKGNFPGRFSGRQFSNSRSEMNVSTLELGDSALYLCASSLEAGYGANVLTFGAGSRLTVL.